This TCR beta chain was recorded in a study of cytomegalovirus exposure and HLA in healthy donors. Whole-study findings and limits: Among the CMV-associated chains, three were confirmed in vitro as specific for CMV antigens. The presence/absence work took it that sequencing depth was about the same across donors.

About this clone itself: The antigen remains undetermined.

PCR amplification relied on 60 Vbeta primers (plus 13 Jbeta primers). Using immunoSEQ multiplex PCR, the repertoire was profiled, and TCRdb retains in-frame clones only, with some absent. The table has 100,000 or so clones, about 69% seen once. The V gene end was trimmed by 5 bases and the J gene end by 6 bases; junction bases not matched to a gene: 6. CDR3 size: 14 residues. Germline V gene data show CDR1 as SGHTA and CDR2 as FQGTGA. Despite likely unrecorded immune exposures, the donors were nominally healthy at the time of sampling. This chain uses TRBV7-3 with TRBJ2-2; 7 positions match TRBD1. Material for sequencing was PBMCs. The origin of this receptor is a man between 35 and 55 years old in good health and CMV-seronegative. The CDR3 DNA sequence: TGTGCCAGCAGCATCACAGGGGAAGCCGGGGAGCTGTTTTTT. This sequence encodes CASSITGEAGELFF.